Each of the 27 T cell receptor beta chains below was sequenced from the same sample in a study of blood T cell repertoires in COVID-19. Sequenced by immunoSEQ multiplex PCR; TCRdb stores in-frame clones only, minus some. The repertoire holds approximately 300,000 clones, with over 90% as singletons. Sequencing was carried out using PBMCs or T cells enriched from blood (not recorded which). The receptors derive from a woman aged 25-40 years who had been exposed to COVID-19.

This chain connects TRBV5-1 to TRBJ2-3; D is perhaps TRBD2 (6 bases). The ends were cut back, 4 bases at V and 0 bases at J, with 21 bases in the middle. The CDR3 consists of 18 residues. Germline V CDR1 and CDR2: SGHRS, YFSETQ. The DNA of the CDR3 is TGCGCCAGCAGCAGTCCGGGACTGACGAGACTTAGCACAGATACGCAGTATTTT. Its protein is CASSSPGLTRLSTDTQYF.

The chain employs TRBV24-1 and TRBJ2-2, with 8 bases aligning to TRBD2. The CDR3 consists of 14 residues. The germline V gene has CDR1 KGHDR and CDR2 SFDVKD. The junction had 4 bases not matched to a gene; V was cut back by 5 bases and J by 6 bases. Here the CDR3 DNA reads TGTGCCACCAGTGTAGCGGGGATCGCCGGGGAGCTGTTTTTT. Its translation: CATSVAGIAGELFF.

The chain is built from TRBV5-5 and TRBJ2-7; the D gene is possibly TRBD1 (7 bases). V lost 5 bases and J 2 bases, leaving 17 bases between the germline ends. The CDR3 runs 15 residues. CDR1 is SGHKS, CDR2 YYEKEE, per germline (reference sequence). The CDR3 reads CASRRGQAGPYEQYF. The DNA of the CDR3 is TGTGCCAGCAGAAGAGGACAGGCGGGGCCCTACGAGCAGTACTTC. Complete variable domain (other parts from reference TRBV5-5 and TRBJ2-7): DAGVTQSPTHLIKTRGQQVTLRCSPISGHKSVSWYQQVLGQGPQFIFQYYEKEERGRGNFPDRFSARQFPNYSSELNVNALLLGDSALYLCASRRGQAGPYEQYFGPGTRLTVT.

This clone was observed a handful of times. The rearrangement uses TRBV4-1 and TRBJ1-1; the D is unclear. The CDR3 is made up of 15 amino acids. V gave up 0 bases and J gave up 7 bases, with 15 bases separating them. Germline CDR1 reads MGHRA; CDR2 reads YSYEKL. The CDR3 sequence: CASSQEAAAMYEAFF. The CDR3 DNA follows: TGCGCCAGCAGCCAAGAAGCGGCAGCGATGTATGAAGCTTTCTTT.

The rearrangement joins TRBV6-1 to TRBJ2-2; maybe TRBD1 (6 bases). The ends were cut back, 2 bases at V and 1 base at J, with 11 bases in the middle. CDR3 length: 16 residues. CDR1 and CDR2 (germline): MNHNS, SASEGT. The CDR3 sequence is CASSETGFKNTGELFF. The CDR3 nucleotides are TGTGCCAGCAGTGAAACAGGGTTCAAGAACACCGGGGAGCTGTTTTTT.

The J gene is TRBJ1-2, the V gene TRBV4-3; TRBD1 agrees at 7 bases. CDR1 and CDR2 (germline): LGHNA, YSLEER. J lost 3 bases, V lost 0 bases, and 7 bases had no gene match. The CDR3 consists of 16 residues. The CDR3 nucleotides are TGCGCCAGCAGCCAAGATTGGGGGACAGTTGACTATGGCTACACCTTC. Translating it yields CASSQDWGTVDYGYTF.

The rearrangement uses TRBV5-1 and TRBJ2-7, with 7 bases that match TRBD2. Trimming at V came to 2 bases and at J to 5 bases, leaving 10 bases not matched to a gene. The CDR3 runs 15 residues. In germline, CDR1 is SGHRS, CDR2 YFSETQ. The CDR3 region is CASSFLGGEGNEQYF. The CDR3 bases are TGCGCCAGCAGCTTTTTGGGAGGGGAGGGAAACGAGCAGTACTTC.

A single count supports this clone. The rearrangement uses TRBV6-2 or TRBV6-3 and TRBJ2-7; 8 bases are shared with TRBD1. CDR1 is MNHEY, CDR2 SVGEGT, per germline. V trimming: 5 bases; J trimming: 5 bases; junction bases outside the gene matches: 8. The CDR3 extends over 14 amino acids. The CDR3 reads CASSMDRVYNEQYF. The CDR3 bases are TGTGCCAGCAGTATGGACAGGGTTTACAACGAGCAGTACTTC.

The rearrangement links TRBV11-3 to TRBJ1-5; 7 bases are a match to TRBD1. CDR1 SGHNT and CDR2 YENEEA come from the germline V gene. This CDR3 contains 18 residues. Losses at the gene ends were 5 bases for V and 8 bases for J; bases not matched to a gene: 21. The CDR3 coding sequence is TGTGCCAGCAGCCTGCGGGGGGACAGCTCAATTAATTCAGAGCCCCAGCATTTT. Encoded protein: CASSLRGDSSINSEPQHF.

This clone was picked up one time. The genes are TRBV5-1 and TRBJ1-2; 7 positions match TRBD1. Trimming took 0 bases from V and 4 from J; bases not matched to a gene: 9. The CDR3 consists of 16 residues. Germline assignment: CDR1 SGHRS and CDR2 YFSETQ. DNA for the CDR3: TGCGCCAGCAGCTTGGCCCCCGACAGGGCCCCCTATGGCTACACCTTC. Its translation: CASSLAPDRAPYGYTF.

This clone is a singleton in its sample. The genes are TRBV5-5 and TRBJ1-1; TRBD1 agrees at 8 bases. Trimming took 4 bases from V and 0 from J; bases not matched to a gene: 8. This CDR3 has 16 residues. Germline values: CDR1 SGHKS, CDR2 YYEKEE (reference sequence). The CDR3 loop is CASSGLRQGLNTEAFF. Written as DNA, the CDR3 is TGTGCCAGCAGCGGCTTACGACAGGGGTTGAACACTGAAGCTTTCTTT.

The rearrangement links TRBV19 to TRBJ2-7, with a possible D match to TRBD1 (6 bases). The ends were cut back, 5 bases at V and 2 bases at J, with 19 bases in the middle. Looked up from germline, CDR1 is LNHDA and CDR2 is SQIVND (reference sequence). This CDR3 region has 16 residues. This CDR3 is CASSPHRVTTPYEQYF. CDR3 DNA: TGTGCCAGTAGTCCCCACAGGGTTACTACACCCTACGAGCAGTACTTC.

This clone occurred once. V is TRBV15 and J is TRBJ2-7; the D is unclear. V was cut by 0 bases and J by 3 bases, with 6 bases left in between. This CDR3 spans 13 amino acids. Germline V lookup: CDR1 LNHNV, CDR2 YYDKDF (reference sequence). The CDR3: CATSRERYYEQYF. The CDR3 nucleotides read TGTGCCACCAGCAGAGAGAGGTACTACGAGCAGTACTTC.

The CDR3 DNA reads as TGCAGCGTAGATAAGGACAGTTATTATGGCTACACCTTC. Its protein product is CSVDKDSYYGYTF. This chain connects TRBV29-1 to TRBJ1-2, with D perhaps matching TRBD1 (6 bases). The V end was cut by 6 bases, the J end by 5 bases, with 16 bases between. Looked up from germline, CDR1 is SQVTM and CDR2 is ANQGSEA. This CDR3 comprises 13 residues.

This chain uses TRBV12-3 or TRBV12-4 with TRBJ2-1; no firm D call. Trimming took off 3 bases at V and 10 bases at J, with 13 bases between the two ends. This CDR3 has 13 amino acids. Written as DNA, the CDR3 is TGTGCCAGCAGTTTCCCCCCTTCACGGGAGCAGTTCTTC. This translates into CASSFPPSREQFF.

V and J are TRBV30 and TRBJ1-1; TRBD1 agrees at 7 bases. Germline CDR1 and CDR2: GTSNPN and SVGIG (reference sequence). The CDR3 has 14 amino acids. V was clipped by 2 bases and J by 4 bases; unmatched bases: 7. CDR3 in DNA: TGTGCCTGGAGTCGCCGACAGGGCTCCACTGAAGCTTTCTTT. This translates into CAWSRRQGSTEAFF.

The rearrangement joins TRBV6-5 to TRBJ1-1; D might be TRBD1 (6 bases). V lost 5 bases and J lost 5, with 15 bases in between. CDR1 and CDR2 (germline): MNHEY, SVGAGI. The CDR3 totals 14 residues. CDR3 region: CASSPLTGRTEAFF. CDR3 nucleotides: TGTGCCAGCAGTCCTTTGACAGGTAGGACTGAAGCTTTCTTT.

On this clone: This sample includes further DNA sequences coding for the same CDR3. The genes are TRBV9 and TRBJ2-7, with 8 bases lining up with TRBD1. CDR1 and CDR2 from the germline V gene are SGDLS and YYNGEE. The CDR3 runs 15 residues. V shed 2 bases and J 5 bases; nucleotides not matched to a gene: 9. CDR3 nucleotides: TGTGCCAGCAGCGTCAGCGGACAGGGTGGCCACGAGCAGTACTTC. Translating it yields CASSVSGQGGHEQYF.

The rearrangement joins TRBV18 to TRBJ1-2; 11 bases line up with TRBD1. The CDR3 consists of 19 residues. Germline CDR1 and CDR2: KGHSH and LQKENI. The trim removed 0 bases at V and 4 bases at J, leaving 13 bases unmatched. The CDR3 DNA is TGTGCCAGCTCACCACCGTTCGGGACAGGGGGAAGATTGGGCTATGGCTACACCTTC. This sequence encodes CASSPPFGTGGRLGYGYTF. Drawing the rest from reference TRBV18 and TRBJ1-2, the complete variable domain is NAGVMQNPRHLVRRRGQEARLRCSPMKGHSHVYWYRQLPEEGLKFMVYLQKENIIDESGMPKERFSAEFPKEGPSILRIQQVVRGDSAAYFCASSPPFGTGGRLGYGYTFGSGTRLTVV.

V and J are TRBV5-4 and TRBJ2-7; TRBD2 agrees at 16 bases. CDR1 is SGHNT and CDR2 is YYREEE in the germline V gene (reference sequence). V dropped 4 bases and J dropped 1; count of bases not matched to a gene: 8. This CDR3 contains 18 residues. The CDR3 region is CASSQGLAGGRTSYEQYF. The CDR3 DNA sequence: TGTGCCAGCAGCCAGGGACTAGCGGGGGGGCGAACTTCCTACGAGCAGTACTTC.

J is TRBJ2-3 and V is TRBV5-1, with a weak D call TRBD1 (5 bases). The CDR3 contains 13 residues. V dropped 4 bases and J dropped 1 base, with 7 bases sitting between them. CDR1 is SGHRS and CDR2 is YFSETQ in the germline V gene. CDR3: CASSTGGTDTQYF. The CDR3 DNA is TGCGCCAGCAGCACAGGTGGCACAGATACGCAGTATTTT.

This clone was recorded only once. CDR3 region: CASSPSHTSYGYTF. The CDR3, as DNA: TGTGCCAGCAGCCCTTCTCACACATCCTATGGCTACACCTTC. The rearrangement uses TRBV11-2 and TRBJ1-2; D is undetermined. CDR3 length: 14 residues. V lost 5 bases, J lost 4 bases, and 14 bases lay in between. CDR1 is SGHAT and CDR2 is FQNNGV in the germline V gene.

This sequence joins TRBV4-1 and TRBJ1-3; 8 bases are shared with TRBD1. The CDR3 totals 15 residues. CDR1 MGHRA and CDR2 YSYEKL come from the germline V gene. Trimming at V came to 4 bases and at J to 2 bases, leaving 4 bases not matched to a gene. CDR3 residues: CASSRTDRAGNTIYF. CDR3 nucleotide sequence: TGCGCCAGCAGCCGAACGGACAGGGCTGGAAACACCATATATTTT.

This chain uses TRBV6-2 or TRBV6-3 with TRBJ1-6, with TRBD1 matching over 12 bases. The CDR3 has 17 residues. Germline assignment: CDR1 MNHEY and CDR2 SVGEGT. V shed 5 bases, J shed 9 bases, and the junction held 11 bases outside the gene matches. CDR3 in amino acids: CASSTGTGGIGSSPLHF. The CDR3 DNA follows: TGTGCCAGCAGTACGGGGACAGGGGGCATCGGGAGTTCACCCCTCCACTTT.

The chain recombines TRBV11-2 with TRBJ2-3; 11 bases line up with TRBD1. V lost 3 bases, J lost 2 bases, and 4 bases stayed unmatched. Germline V gives CDR1 SGHAT, CDR2 FQNNGV. CDR3 length: 16 residues. The CDR3 is CASSLGTGGVTDTQYF. In nucleotides, the CDR3 is TGTGCCAGCAGCTTGGGGACAGGGGGTGTCACAGATACGCAGTATTTT.

The V call is TRBV4-1, the J call TRBJ2-3; 10 positions agree with TRBD2. The CDR3 is made up of 17 amino acids. After removal of 0 bases from V and 3 bases from J, the junction contained 6 bases not matched to a gene. Germline loops: CDR1 MGHRA, CDR2 YSYEKL. Here the CDR3 reads CASSQDVLAGGTDTQYF. In DNA form, the CDR3 reads TGCGCCAGCAGCCAAGACGTATTAGCGGGGGGTACAGATACGCAGTATTTT.

The gene calls are TRBV7-8 and TRBJ2-1; 10 bases line up with TRBD2. Trimming at V came to 2 bases and at J to 3 bases, leaving 10 bases not matched to a gene. CDR1 and CDR2 (germline): SGHVS, FQNEAQ. The CDR3 is made up of 18 amino acids. CDR3 region: CASSLWLAGARLYNEQFF. The CDR3 DNA sequence: TGTGCCAGCAGCTTATGGCTAGCGGGGGCCCGCCTCTACAATGAGCAGTTCTTC.